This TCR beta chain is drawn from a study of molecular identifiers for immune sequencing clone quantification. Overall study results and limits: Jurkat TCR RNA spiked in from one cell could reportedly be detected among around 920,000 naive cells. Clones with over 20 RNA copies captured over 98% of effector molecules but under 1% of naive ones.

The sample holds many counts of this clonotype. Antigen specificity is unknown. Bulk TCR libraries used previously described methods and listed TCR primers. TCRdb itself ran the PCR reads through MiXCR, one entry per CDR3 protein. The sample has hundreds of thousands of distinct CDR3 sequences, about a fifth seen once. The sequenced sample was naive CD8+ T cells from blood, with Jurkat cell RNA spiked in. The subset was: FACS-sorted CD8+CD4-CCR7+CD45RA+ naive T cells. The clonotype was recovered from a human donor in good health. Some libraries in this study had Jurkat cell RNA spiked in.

In DNA, the CDR3 is TGTGCCAGCACTGACCAGGGAGGCGAGCAGTACTTC. It encodes CASTDQGGEQYF. The chain links TRBV27 to TRBJ2-7, with D perhaps TRBD2 (6 bases). Trimming removed 7 bases at V and 6 bases at J, with 13 bases between. The CDR3 spans 12 residues. The germline gives CDR1 MNHEY, CDR2 SMNVEV (reference sequence).